The T cell receptor (beta chain) described here comes from a study of neurological immune-mediated disorders. Per germline, CDR1 MDHEN and CDR2 SYDVKM. The V and J ends lost 4 bases and 4 bases, in that order; junction bases with no gene match: 16. The CDR3 has 18 amino acids. This clonotype was seen ten or more times. No antigen is known for it. Input was about a million sorted T cells, either CD4+ or CD8+. General study findings and limits: TCR clonal expansion peaked in HTLV-1-associated myelopathy patients and was lowest in multiple sclerosis patients. Private repertoires in all groups were suggested by the finding that expanded clones across subjects shared no CDR3 amino acid sequences.

cDNA synthesis was performed by 5'RACE with 10-nucleotide random UMIs. TCRdb itself ran the 5' RACE reads through MiXCR, one entry per CDR3 protein. The sample yields about 21,000 distinct CDR3 sequences, over 5% seen once. This TCR came from a man aged 18 to 29 in good health. Source material: CD8+ T cells from blood. The J gene is TRBJ1-5, the V gene TRBV28, with TRBD1 identical over 7 bases. CDR3 in DNA: TGTGCCAGCAGTTCCCGCAGCTCGGTACAGGGGTTTAATCAGCCCCAGCATTTT. The encoded protein is CASSSRSSVQGFNQPQHF.